What follows are 28 T cell receptor beta chains derived from one specimen sequenced in a study of blood T cell repertoires in COVID-19. The protocol was immunoSEQ multiplex PCR, while the TCRdb copy is restricted to in-frame clones and leaves out a portion. The data show about 250,000 clones, with about nine tenths seen just once and under 3.5% held by the top ten. What was sequenced was peripheral blood. These receptors all come from a woman aged 25 to 39 with active or convalescent COVID-19.

The genes are TRBV19 and TRBJ1-1, with D unclear. Trimming stripped 0 bases from V and 11 bases from J, with 13 bases between. The CDR3 sequence is 13 residues long. Germline V lookup: CDR1 LNHDA, CDR2 SQIVND (reference sequence). This chain's CDR3 is CASSIDRSPGAFF. The CDR3 DNA sequence: TGTGCCAGTAGTATAGACCGATCCCCGGGGGCTTTCTTT. The whole variable domain, remainder taken from reference TRBV19 and TRBJ1-1, is DGGITQSPKYLFRKEGQNVTLSCEQNLNHDAMYWYRQDPGQGLRLIYYSQIVNDFQKGDIAEGYSVSREKKESFPLTVTSAQKNPTAFYLCASSIDRSPGAFFGQGTRLTVV.

The table lists this clone with a count of one. The chain couples TRBV7-2 to TRBJ2-1; the D gene is possibly TRBD2 (6 bases). CDR1 SGHTA and CDR2 FQGNSA come from the germline V gene. This CDR3 spans 15 amino acids. Trimming pared 5 bases from V and 1 base from J, leaving 12 bases between. The CDR3 region has the DNA TGTGCCAGCAGCCTCGGGGGTGCATCCTACAATGAGCAGTTCTTC. Its protein product is CASSLGGASYNEQFF. Full variable domain (remainder filled in from reference TRBV7-2 and TRBJ2-1): GAGVSQSPSNKVTEKGKDVELRCDPISGHTALYWYRQSLGQGLEFLIYFQGNSAPDKSGLPSDRFSAERTGGSVSTLTIQRTQQEDSAVYLCASSLGGASYNEQFFGPGTRLTVL.

The rearrangement uses TRBV10-3 and TRBJ1-6; D is undetermined. The germline V and J ends were trimmed by 3 bases and 5 bases, with 8 bases remaining between them. Germline assignment: CDR1 ENHRY and CDR2 SYGVKD. This CDR3 comprises 14 residues. The CDR3 sequence: CAISDRPNNSPLHF. CDR3 in DNA: TGTGCCATCAGTGACAGGCCCAATAATTCACCCCTCCACTTT.

This clone appeared a few times. This chain connects TRBV5-1 to TRBJ2-3; 12 positions agree with TRBD2. CDR1 and CDR2 (germline): SGHRS, YFSETQ. The CDR3 totals 18 residues. Unmatched junction bases numbered 14, after V lost 4 bases and J lost 5 bases. The CDR3 region is CASSPRTLAGGPRDTQYF. In nucleotides, the CDR3 is TGCGCCAGCAGCCCAAGGACTCTAGCGGGGGGGCCGAGAGATACGCAGTATTTT.

The chain uses TRBV6-5 and TRBJ2-7; D not certain. Germline CDR1 is MNHEY and CDR2 is SVGAGI. The CDR3 is 13 amino acids. V was trimmed by 6 bases and J by 3 bases, leaving 12 bases between them. CDR3 DNA: TGTGCCAGCAGCCTTGAGGTATACTACGAGCAGTACTTC. Translating gives CASSLEVYYEQYF.

The chain has TRBV28 and TRBJ2-7; 8 nucleotides match TRBD1. This CDR3 region has 18 residues. CDR1 is MDHEN, CDR2 SYDVKM, per germline. V gave up 5 bases and J gave up 2 bases; unmatched junction bases: 17. The CDR3 here is CASSGDRYRAGRTYEQYF. As DNA, the CDR3 is TGTGCCAGCAGTGGGGACAGGTATAGAGCAGGGAGGACCTACGAGCAGTACTTC.

The genes are TRBV11-3 and TRBJ1-6, with a possible D match to TRBD1 (5 bases). CDR1 and CDR2 from the germline V gene are SGHNT and YENEEA. The CDR3 sequence is 16 residues long. V dropped 3 bases and J dropped 6 bases, with 15 bases sitting between them. The CDR3, as DNA: TGTGCCAGCAGCTTCGATGGCGGTGACAGTAATTCACCCCTCCACTTT. It codes for CASSFDGGDSNSPLHF.

This clone has a handful of counts. V gene TRBV3-1 (or the pseudogene TRBV3-2) combines with J gene TRBJ1-2; perhaps TRBD1 as D (5 bases). The ends were cut back, 4 bases at V and 7 bases at J, with 10 bases in the middle. The CDR3 is 12 amino acids. The germline CDR1 and CDR2 sequences are LGHDT and YNNKEL (reference sequence). CDR3 sequence: CASSLRGGGYTF. The CDR3 nucleotides read TGTGCCAGCAGCCTGCGGGGGGGTGGCTACACCTTC.

The V call is TRBV29-1, the J call TRBJ2-3; the match to TRBD2 covers 12 bases. The V gene's germline CDR1 is SQVTM and CDR2 ANQGSEA. This CDR3 region has 15 residues. V shed 4 bases, J shed 3 bases, and the junction held 5 bases outside the gene matches. CDR3 DNA sequence: TGCAGCGTTGTGCTAGCGGGGGGGCCGACAGATACGCAGTATTTT. This gives the protein CSVVLAGGPTDTQYF.

The rearrangement links TRBV5-4 to TRBJ2-7; TRBD1 aligns across 11 bases. Germline loops: CDR1 SGHNT, CDR2 YYREEE (reference sequence). V lost 1 base and J lost 6; bases outside the gene matches: 6. The CDR3 extends over 15 amino acids. The CDR3: CASSLPGQGVSEQYF. In DNA form, the CDR3 reads TGTGCCAGCAGCTTGCCGGGACAGGGGGTCTCCGAGCAGTACTTC.

This clone was recorded only once. The rearrangement uses TRBV29-1 and TRBJ1-2; D call uncertain. The CDR3 is 12 residues long. V lost 4 bases to trimming and J lost 4 bases, with 10 bases between them. CDR1 SQVTM and CDR2 ANQGSEA come from the germline V gene. The DNA of the CDR3 is TGCAGCGTTGCAGAGGGCCTCTATGGCTACACCTTC. This translates into CSVAEGLYGYTF.

V usage is TRBV5-1 and J usage is TRBJ2-2, with TRBD2 matching over 12 bases. This CDR3 spans 16 amino acids. Germline V gene lookup returns CDR1 SGHRS and CDR2 YFSETQ. With V trimmed by 4 bases and J by 5 bases, 6 bases remained unmatched. In nucleotides, the CDR3 is TGCGCCAGCAGCCCTAGCGGGGGGGCCCGTACCGGGGAGCTGTTTTTT. Translating it yields CASSPSGGARTGELFF.

J is TRBJ2-7 and V is TRBV4-3; 8 nucleotides match TRBD1. Germline assignment: CDR1 LGHNA and CDR2 YSLEER. The CDR3 extends over 13 amino acids. V lost 5 bases to trimming and J lost 7 bases; unmatched junction nucleotides: 7. CDR3 sequence reads: CASSYDRGREQYF. In DNA, the CDR3 is TGCGCCAGCAGCTATGACAGGGGAAGAGAGCAGTACTTC.

The gene calls are TRBV6-2 or TRBV6-3 and TRBJ2-1; D gene uncertain. V was clipped by 2 bases and J by 5 bases, with 10 bases between them. There are 14 residues in the CDR3. Looked up from germline, CDR1 is MNHEY and CDR2 is SVGEGT. This CDR3 reads CASSYGNRHNEQFF. The CDR3 nucleotides read TGTGCCAGCAGTTACGGCAATCGTCACAATGAGCAGTTCTTC.

The chain has TRBV19 and TRBJ1-1, with no clear D. Germline V gives CDR1 LNHDA, CDR2 SQIVND (reference sequence). The CDR3 loop spans 15 amino acids. The V gene lost 3 bases and the J gene lost 0 bases, with 11 bases spanning the gap. CDR3 loop: CASSMPRELNTEAFF. CDR3 bases: TGTGCCAGTAGTATGCCGCGGGAACTGAACACTGAAGCTTTCTTT. The whole variable domain, remainder taken from reference TRBV19 and TRBJ1-1, is DGGITQSPKYLFRKEGQNVTLSCEQNLNHDAMYWYRQDPGQGLRLIYYSQIVNDFQKGDIAEGYSVSREKKESFPLTVTSAQKNPTAFYLCASSMPRELNTEAFFGQGTRLTVV.

A word on this clone: Within the sample, other DNA sequences also encode this same CDR3. The chain carries TRBV6-5 and TRBJ1-6; 7 bases are a match to TRBD1. The length of the CDR3 is 16 residues. Germline V gene data show CDR1 as MNHEY and CDR2 as SVGAGI. Trimming removed 3 bases from V and 1 base from J; junction bases left unmatched: 3. The CDR3 protein is CASSYSRGSYNSPLHF. The CDR3 bases are TGTGCCAGCAGTTATTCCAGGGGGTCCTATAATTCACCCCTCCACTTT.

The chain employs TRBV27 and TRBJ1-2, with TRBD1 identical over 7 bases. V trimming: 5 bases; J trimming: 2 bases; junction bases outside the gene matches: 11. The CDR3 is 16 amino acids. The germline CDR1 and CDR2 sequences are MNHEY and SMNVEV (reference sequence). The CDR3 loop is CASSPTYRQGNYGYTF. The CDR3, as DNA: TGTGCCAGCAGTCCGACATACAGACAGGGAAACTATGGCTACACCTTC.

The rearrangement joins TRBV7-9 to TRBJ2-1; TRBD2 agrees at 10 bases. V gave up 5 bases and J gave up 9 bases; unmatched junction bases: 13. The length of the CDR3 is 16 residues. Germline loops: CDR1 SEHNR, CDR2 FQNEAQ (reference sequence). CDR3 bases: TGTGCCAGCAGCGGCTTAGCGGGGGGATTAGGCAGTGAGCAGTTCTTC. This encodes CASSGLAGGLGSEQFF.

The V and J genes are TRBV7-8 and TRBJ2-7; tentative D call: TRBD2 (7 bases). Germline-derived CDR1 and CDR2 are SGHVS and FQNEAQ. CDR3 length: 15 amino acids. V was cut by 3 bases and J by 4 bases, with 16 bases left in between. Written as DNA, the CDR3 is TGTGCCAGCAGCTTCAAGGCGGGGGCCGAATACGAGCAGTACTTC. Its protein product is CASSFKAGAEYEQYF.

This sequence joins TRBV11-2 and TRBJ2-3; TRBD2 matches 12 bases. The J segment lost 2 bases and the V segment lost 1 base, leaving 1 base of the junction unmatched. The CDR3 extends over 16 amino acids. Per germline, CDR1 SGHAT and CDR2 FQNNGV. The CDR3 region is CASSLGTSGTTDTQYF. The DNA of the CDR3 is TGTGCCAGCAGCTTAGGGACTAGCGGGACCACAGATACGCAGTATTTT.

The rearrangement uses TRBV6-1 and TRBJ1-1; 9 bases agree with TRBD1. CDR3 size: 11 residues. V shed 1 base, J shed 14 bases, and the junction held 2 bases outside the gene matches. Germline-derived CDR1 and CDR2 are MNHNS and SASEGT. The CDR3 nucleotides are TGTGCCAGCAGTGAAGAAACAGGGGGCTTCTTT. Its translation: CASSEETGGFF.

This clone was recorded once. The rearrangement links TRBV16 to TRBJ1-6; no clear D. CDR1 is KGHSY and CDR2 is FQNENV in the germline V gene. The CDR3 is made up of 13 amino acids. The germline V and J ends were trimmed by 4 bases and 7 bases, with 8 bases remaining between them. In DNA form, the CDR3 reads TGTGCCAGCAGCCCAAACAACAATTCACCCCTCCACTTT. It is translated as CASSPNNNSPLHF.

The gene calls are TRBV12-3 or TRBV12-4 and TRBJ1-2, with D maybe TRBD1 (5 bases). The CDR3 is made up of 12 amino acids. Trimming shortened V by 6 bases and J by 3 bases, and 8 bases separated the two germline ends. CDR3 protein: CASSIQDYGYTF. The DNA of the CDR3 is TGTGCCAGCAGCATACAGGACTATGGCTACACCTTC.

The chain combines TRBV7-9 with TRBJ1-4, with 9 bases matching TRBD1. V trimming: 3 bases; J trimming: 7 bases; junction bases outside the gene matches: 6. Germline V gene sequence: CDR1 SEHNR, CDR2 FQNEAQ (reference sequence). This CDR3 has 15 amino acids. CDR3 DNA sequence: TGTGCCAGCAGCTTCTATACAGGGGGCGGTGAAAAACTGTTTTTT. It is translated as CASSFYTGGGEKLFF.

V gene TRBV12-3 or TRBV12-4 combines with J gene TRBJ1-2; D is undetermined. With 8 bases removed from V and 8 bases from J, the gap between germline ends came to 12 bases. The CDR3 sequence is 11 residues long. The CDR3 sequence: CASALSQGYTF. CDR3 DNA: TGTGCCAGCGCCCTCTCCCAGGGCTACACCTTC.

The rearrangement joins TRBV28 to TRBJ1-6; no definite D call. This CDR3 contains 13 residues. V was shortened by 2 bases and J by 7 bases, with 6 bases between the two germline ends. The germline V gene has CDR1 MDHEN and CDR2 SYDVKM. The CDR3 bases are TGTGCCAGCAGTTTAACGGGAAATTCACCCCTCCACTTT. It is translated as CASSLTGNSPLHF.

The CDR3: CAWTTGAGNTIYF. CDR3 coding DNA: TGTGCCTGGACCACAGGGGCTGGAAACACCATATATTTT. The rearrangement uses TRBV30 and TRBJ1-3; 7 bases are a match to TRBD1. Germline V gene sequence: CDR1 GTSNPN, CDR2 SVGIG (reference sequence). Losses at the gene ends were 4 bases for V and 2 bases for J; bases not matched to a gene: 2. CDR3 length: 13 residues.

J is TRBJ1-1 and V is TRBV19; possible D gene TRBD1, 5 bases. Trimming shortened V by 6 bases and J by 0 bases, and 17 bases separated the two germline ends. The CDR3 sequence is 16 residues long. Germline CDR1 is LNHDA and CDR2 is SQIVND (reference sequence). The CDR3 region has the DNA TGTGCCAGTAGAAGACGTCAAGGGGTCGTGAACACTGAAGCTTTCTTT. It translates to CASRRRQGVVNTEAFF.